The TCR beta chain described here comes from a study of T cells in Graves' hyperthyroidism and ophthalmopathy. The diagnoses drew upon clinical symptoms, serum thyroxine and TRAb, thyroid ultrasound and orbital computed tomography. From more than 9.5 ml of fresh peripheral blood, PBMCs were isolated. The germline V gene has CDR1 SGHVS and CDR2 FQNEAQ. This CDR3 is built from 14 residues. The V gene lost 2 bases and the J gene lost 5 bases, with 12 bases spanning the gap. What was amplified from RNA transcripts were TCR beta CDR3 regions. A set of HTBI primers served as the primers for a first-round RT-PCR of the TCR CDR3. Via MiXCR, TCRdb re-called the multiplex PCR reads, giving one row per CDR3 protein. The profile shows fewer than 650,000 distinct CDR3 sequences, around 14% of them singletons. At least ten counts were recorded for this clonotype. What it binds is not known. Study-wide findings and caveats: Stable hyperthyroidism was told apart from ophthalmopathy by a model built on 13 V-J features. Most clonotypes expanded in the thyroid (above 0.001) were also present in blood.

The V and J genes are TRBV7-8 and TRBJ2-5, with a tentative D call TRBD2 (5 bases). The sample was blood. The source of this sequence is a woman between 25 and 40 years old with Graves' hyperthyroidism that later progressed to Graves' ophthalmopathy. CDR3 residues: CASSLRRVWETQYF. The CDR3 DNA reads TGTGCCAGCAGCTTAAGGCGGGTTTGGGAGACCCAGTACTTC.